This T cell receptor (beta chain) was profiled in a study of blood T cells in healthy people across ages. Across the study: Per two T cells, about one barcoded beta molecule was captured through template switching.

V dropped 5 bases and J dropped 0; count of bases not matched to a gene: 9. From germline, CDR1 is SGHVS and CDR2 FQNEAQ. The CDR3 sequence is 18 residues long. Samples had at least 6 million PBMCs isolated from them. Next came a second PCR, run for about 6 to 11 cycles, which used a sample-barcoded 5' primer along with a J-beta primer mix. MiXCR, applied by TCRdb to the 5' RACE reads, yields one record per CDR3 protein. The data hold about 1.7 million distinct CDR3 sequences, with 28% observed a single time. This clonotype was observed a few times. The sequenced material came from blood. The TCR originated in a woman aged 30 to 39 in good health. V is TRBV7-8 and J is TRBJ2-6; 8 bases map to TRBD1. The CDR3 sequence is CASSPNRGISSGANVLTF. The CDR3 coding sequence is TGTGCCAGCAGCCCTAACAGGGGGATTAGCTCTGGGGCCAACGTCCTGACTTTC.